These T cell receptor beta chains were read from a single sample in a study of radiotherapy plus CTLA-4 blockade in lung cancer. Method: immunoSEQ multiplex PCR; TCRdb's copy keeps in-frame clones and lacks some. Among tens of thousands of clones listed, less than 80% were seen once. Sample: peripheral blood, taken from a patient treated with radiotherapy plus ipilimumab. Source of these receptors: a human donor with non-small cell lung cancer who had a complete response to radiotherapy plus ipilimumab. CDR3s include the opening cysteine and the closing phenylalanine or tryptophan. Each record gives: J gene, clone size, D gene, V gene, CDR3 protein, CDR3 DNA. A D gene is named only where the DNA matches it firmly. A clone size is listed for some rows: how often the clone was seen (once, few, many), or a class if it is expanded.

j_gene: TRBJ1-2; abundance: NA; d_gene: NA; v_gene: TRBV7-9; CDR3aa: CASSSRGGGRTYGYTF; CDR3nt: TGTGCCAGCAGCTCGCGTGGGGGCGGAAGGACCTATGGCTACACCTTC
j_gene: TRBJ2-3; abundance: NA; d_gene: NA; v_gene: TRBV27; CDR3aa: CASRLSTGIDTQYF; CDR3nt: TGTGCCAGCAGGTTATCGACGGGTATTGATACGCAGTATTTT
j_gene: TRBJ2-3; abundance: NA; d_gene: TRBD2; v_gene: TRBV29-1; CDR3aa: CSVAGTGTSGDTQYF; CDR3nt: TGCAGCGTCGCAGGTACGGGGACTAGCGGAGATACGCAGTATTTT
j_gene: TRBJ2-7; abundance: NA; d_gene: TRBD2; v_gene: TRBV5-1; CDR3aa: CASSLGMTSGDEQYF; CDR3nt: TGCGCCAGCAGCTTGGGAATGACTAGCGGGGACGAGCAGTACTTC
j_gene: TRBJ2-1; abundance: NA; d_gene: TRBD1; v_gene: TRBV30; CDR3aa: CAWSVLGTGGYNEQFF; CDR3nt: TGTGCCTGGAGTGTATTGGGGACAGGGGGTTACAATGAGCAGTTCTTC
j_gene: TRBJ2-3; abundance: NA; d_gene: TRBD1; v_gene: TRBV28; CDR3aa: CASSLRGLTDTQYF; CDR3nt: TGTGCCAGCTCGTTGAGGGGGCTGACAGATACGCAGTATTTT
j_gene: TRBJ2-5; abundance: NA; d_gene: NA; v_gene: TRBV7-9; CDR3aa: CASSLLRDVRQETQYF; CDR3nt: TGTGCCAGCAGCTTACTCCGGGACGTGAGGCAAGAGACCCAGTACTTC
j_gene: TRBJ2-3; abundance: once; d_gene: NA; v_gene: TRBV13; CDR3aa: CASSLGQGEWQYF; CDR3nt: TGTGCCAGCAGCTTAGGACAGGGAGAATGGCAGTATTTT
j_gene: TRBJ2-3; abundance: once; d_gene: TRBD2; v_gene: TRBV6-5; CDR3aa: CASSDGRWTDTQYF; CDR3nt: TGTGCCTCCTCCGACGGGAGGTGGACAGATACGCAGTATTTT
j_gene: TRBJ2-2; abundance: NA; d_gene: NA; v_gene: TRBV4-3; CDR3aa: CASSHPNLGTGELFF; CDR3nt: TGCGCCAGCAGCCATCCTAACCTAGGCACCGGGGAGCTGTTTTTT
j_gene: TRBJ2-3; abundance: NA; d_gene: TRBD2; v_gene: TRBV5-1; CDR3aa: CASSPGPSGGNTDTQYF; CDR3nt: TGCGCCAGCAGCCCTGGCCCTAGCGGGGGGAACACAGATACGCAGTATTTT
j_gene: TRBJ1-4; abundance: NA; d_gene: NA; v_gene: TRBV7-2; CDR3aa: CASSLRATNEKLFF; CDR3nt: TGTGCCAGCAGCTTAAGGGCAACCAATGAAAAACTGTTTTTT
j_gene: TRBJ2-1; abundance: NA; d_gene: NA; v_gene: TRBV19; CDR3aa: CASSIPRVNEQFF; CDR3nt: TGTGCCAGTAGTATCCCCAGGGTCAATGAGCAGTTCTTC
j_gene: TRBJ2-1; abundance: NA; d_gene: NA; v_gene: TRBV4-3; CDR3aa: CASSRGQYGEQFF; CDR3nt: TGCGCCAGCAGCCGAGGACAGTACGGTGAGCAGTTCTTC
j_gene: TRBJ1-3; abundance: few; d_gene: NA; v_gene: TRBV6-5; CDR3aa: CASSYGYGNTIYF; CDR3nt: TGTGCCAGCAGTTACGGGTATGGAAACACCATATATTTT
j_gene: TRBJ1-1; abundance: NA; d_gene: NA; v_gene: TRBV30; CDR3aa: CAWSPPTLGTEAFF; CDR3nt: TGTGCCTGGAGCCCCCCAACATTGGGGACTGAAGCTTTCTTT
j_gene: TRBJ1-1; abundance: few; d_gene: TRBD1; v_gene: TRBV6-5; CDR3aa: CASSNRDSEAFF; CDR3nt: TGTGCCAGCAGTAACCGGGACAGCGAAGCTTTCTTT
j_gene: TRBJ1-1; abundance: NA; d_gene: NA; v_gene: TRBV18; CDR3aa: CASSVLQGNTEAFF; CDR3nt: TGTGCCAGCTCAGTCCTCCAGGGCAACACTGAAGCTTTCTTT
j_gene: TRBJ2-4; abundance: NA; d_gene: NA; v_gene: TRBV18; CDR3aa: CASSLQGAKNIQYF; CDR3nt: TGTGCCAGCTCATTACAGGGCGCCAAAAACATTCAGTACTTC
j_gene: TRBJ2-3; abundance: NA; d_gene: NA; v_gene: TRBV5-1; CDR3aa: CASSLGSADTQYF; CDR3nt: TGCGCCAGCAGCCTAGGTAGCGCAGATACGCAGTATTTT
j_gene: TRBJ1-4; abundance: NA; d_gene: NA; v_gene: TRBV18; CDR3aa: CASSPGAEKLFF; CDR3nt: TGTGCCAGCTCCCCAGGGGCAGAAAAACTGTTTTTT
j_gene: TRBJ1-5; abundance: NA; d_gene: NA; v_gene: TRBV6-5; CDR3aa: CASSTGDQPQHF; CDR3nt: TGTGCCAGCAGTACTGGGGATCAGCCCCAGCATTTT
j_gene: TRBJ2-1; abundance: NA; d_gene: NA; v_gene: TRBV11-2; CDR3aa: CASSLDRTPAADEQFF; CDR3nt: TGTGCCAGCAGCTTAGATCGCACTCCCGCCGCCGATGAGCAGTTCTTC
j_gene: TRBJ1-2; abundance: NA; d_gene: NA; v_gene: TRBV6-1; CDR3aa: CASSFGFGGYTF; CDR3nt: TGTGCCAGCAGTTTCGGCTTCGGGGGCTACACCTTC
j_gene: TRBJ1-3; abundance: NA; d_gene: NA; v_gene: TRBV9; CDR3aa: CASSVSLAGSSGNTIYF; CDR3nt: TGTGCCAGCAGCGTTTCATTGGCGGGCAGCTCTGGAAACACCATATATTTT
j_gene: TRBJ1-4; abundance: NA; d_gene: TRBD1; v_gene: TRBV7-9; CDR3aa: CASSLGRTGYNEKLFF; CDR3nt: TGTGCCAGCAGCTTAGGCCGGACAGGATATAATGAAAAACTGTTTTTT
j_gene: TRBJ2-6; abundance: NA; d_gene: NA; v_gene: TRBV6-5; CDR3aa: CASSSVNGANVLTF; CDR3nt: TGTGCCAGCAGTTCGGTCAACGGGGCCAACGTCCTGACTTTC
j_gene: TRBJ2-1; abundance: NA; d_gene: NA; v_gene: TRBV4-3; CDR3aa: CASRRKVSSYNEQFF; CDR3nt: TGCGCCAGCAGGAGGAAGGTAAGCTCCTACAATGAGCAGTTCTTC